This is a list of T cell receptor beta chains from one sample in a study of shared clonotypes between healthy human individuals. TCRdb keeps only in-frame clones here, not all; method: immunoSEQ multiplex PCR. The sample has some 470,000 clones, 75% to 85% seen once. The sequenced sample consisted of PBMCs. The receptor set was obtained from a woman in her thirties or forties in good health. Some clones in this sample may be carry-over from other donors' samples. Each CDR3 is given with its conserved first and last residue. A D gene is named only where the DNA matches it firmly.

CASSLSWTSSTGELFF TRBJ2-2 TRBV5-6 TRBD2
CASSKQGKQPQHF TRBJ1-5 TRBV19 -
CASSVTGALFGTGELFF TRBJ2-2 TRBV9 TRBD1
CASSTGQKGLISVNQPQHF TRBJ1-5 TRBV19 TRBD1
CASSQGVQETQYF TRBJ2-5 TRBV5-1 -
CASSLAAGLAGELFF TRBJ2-2 TRBV5-6 -
CASSRRERYEQYF TRBJ2-7 TRBV19 TRBD2
CATSRDRGPQETQYF TRBJ2-5 TRBV15 -
CATSRDLAGGFGELFF TRBJ2-2 TRBV15 TRBD2
CASSLGSGGTYNEQFF TRBJ2-1 TRBV7-3 -
CASSIDPEEGYYGYTF TRBJ1-2 TRBV19 -
CASSPPLMNTEAFF TRBJ1-1 TRBV18 -
CASSQGSPGDYGYTF TRBJ1-2 TRBV4-1 -
CASSLVAGGPEDTQYF TRBJ2-3 TRBV7-9 TRBD2
CASSIDSSARYEQYF - TRBV19 -